This T cell receptor beta chain was identified in a study of patients and donors after allogeneic stem cell transplantation. This clonotype was detected ten times or more. This CDR3 spans 15 amino acids. The ends were cut back, 2 bases at V and 1 base at J, with 14 bases in the middle. Germline V gene lookup returns CDR1 DFQATT and CDR2 SNEGSKA (reference sequence). TCRdb redid the calling of the RT-PCR reads with MiXCR, one entry per CDR3 protein. The table lists 20,000 or so distinct CDR3 sequences, about 5% of them singletons. J is TRBJ1-1 and V is TRBV20-1; D may be TRBD1 (6 bases). The sequenced sample was blood, either unsorted or a sorted T cell fraction (not recorded which). The receptor was isolated from a human donor who was either an allogeneic HSCT recipient or a stem cell or donor lymphocyte infusion donor (not recorded which). It is not recorded whose cells these are; they may come from a transplant donor. The chain's CDR3 is CSARQGRRENTEAFF. The CDR3 nucleotides are TGCAGTGCTAGACAGGGGAGAAGGGAGAACACTGAAGCTTTCTTT.